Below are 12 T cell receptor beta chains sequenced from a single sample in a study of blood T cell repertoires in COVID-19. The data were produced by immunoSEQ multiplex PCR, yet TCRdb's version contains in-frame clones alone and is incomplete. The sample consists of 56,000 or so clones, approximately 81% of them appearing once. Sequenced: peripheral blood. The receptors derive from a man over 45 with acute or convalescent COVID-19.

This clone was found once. CDR3 amino acids: CASSEAGYGYTF. The CDR3 coding sequence is TGCGCCAGCAGTGAGGCCGGCTATGGCTACACCTTC. The chain carries TRBV10-2 and TRBJ1-2; D unclear. The CDR3 is made up of 12 amino acids. Trimming took 2 bases from V and 4 from J, leaving 5 bases between them. Germline CDR1 is WSHSY and CDR2 is SAAADI.

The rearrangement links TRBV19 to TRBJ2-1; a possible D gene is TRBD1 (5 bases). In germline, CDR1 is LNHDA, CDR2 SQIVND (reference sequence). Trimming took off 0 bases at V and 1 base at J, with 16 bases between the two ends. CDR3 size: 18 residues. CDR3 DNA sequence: TGTGCCAGTAGTATAGATCCCCCCATAACAGGATCCTACAATGAGCAGTTCTTC. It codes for CASSIDPPITGSYNEQFF.

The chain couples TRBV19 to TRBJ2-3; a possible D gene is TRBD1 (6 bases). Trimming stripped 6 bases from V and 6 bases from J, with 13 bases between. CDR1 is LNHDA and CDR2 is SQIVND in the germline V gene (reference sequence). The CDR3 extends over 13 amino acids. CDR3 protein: CASSTPRGDTQYF. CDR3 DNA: TGTGCCAGTAGCACACCGAGGGGGGATACGCAGTATTTT. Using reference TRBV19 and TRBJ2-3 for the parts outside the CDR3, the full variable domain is DGGITQSPKYLFRKEGQNVTLSCEQNLNHDAMYWYRQDPGQGLRLIYYSQIVNDFQKGDIAEGYSVSREKKESFPLTVTSAQKNPTAFYLCASSTPRGDTQYFGPGTRLTVL.

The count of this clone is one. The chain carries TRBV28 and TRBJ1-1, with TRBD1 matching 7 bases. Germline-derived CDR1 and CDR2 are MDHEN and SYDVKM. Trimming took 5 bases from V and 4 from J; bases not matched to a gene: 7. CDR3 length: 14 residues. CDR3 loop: CASSRQGGSTEAFF. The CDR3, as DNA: TGTGCCAGCAGTCGACAGGGCGGTAGCACTGAAGCTTTCTTT.

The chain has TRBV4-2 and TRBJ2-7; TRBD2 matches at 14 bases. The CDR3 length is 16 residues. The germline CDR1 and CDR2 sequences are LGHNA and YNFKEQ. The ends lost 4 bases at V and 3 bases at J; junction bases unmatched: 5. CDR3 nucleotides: TGTGCCAGCAGCCCGGGACTAGCGGGAGAGTTCTACGAGCAGTACTTC. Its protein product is CASSPGLAGEFYEQYF.

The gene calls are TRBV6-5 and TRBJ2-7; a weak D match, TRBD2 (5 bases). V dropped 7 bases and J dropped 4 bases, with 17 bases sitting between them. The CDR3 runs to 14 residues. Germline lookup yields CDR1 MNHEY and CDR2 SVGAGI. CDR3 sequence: CASIKTGFAYEQYF. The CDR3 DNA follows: TGTGCCAGCATAAAAACGGGATTCGCGTACGAGCAGTACTTC.

CDR3: CASSLVSVDEQFF. The CDR3 DNA follows: TGCGCCAGCAGCTTGGTTTCCGTCGATGAGCAGTTCTTC. V gene TRBV5-1 combines with J gene TRBJ2-1; D unresolved. The germline V and J ends were trimmed by 0 bases and 8 bases, with 9 bases remaining between them. The CDR3 loop spans 13 amino acids. Germline CDR1 and CDR2: SGHRS and YFSETQ.

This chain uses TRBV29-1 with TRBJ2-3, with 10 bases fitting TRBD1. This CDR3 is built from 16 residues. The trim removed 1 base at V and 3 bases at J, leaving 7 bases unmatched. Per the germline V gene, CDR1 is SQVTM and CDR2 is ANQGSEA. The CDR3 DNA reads TGCAGCGTTGAAGGAACCGGACAGGGGGAGACAGATACGCAGTATTTT. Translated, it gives CSVEGTGQGETDTQYF.

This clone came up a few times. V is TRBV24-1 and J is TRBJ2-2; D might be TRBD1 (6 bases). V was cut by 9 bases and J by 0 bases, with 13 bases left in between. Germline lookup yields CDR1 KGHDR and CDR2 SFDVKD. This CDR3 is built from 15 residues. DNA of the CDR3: TGTGCCACCGGCTTACGGACAGCGAACACCGGGGAGCTGTTTTTT. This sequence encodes CATGLRTANTGELFF.

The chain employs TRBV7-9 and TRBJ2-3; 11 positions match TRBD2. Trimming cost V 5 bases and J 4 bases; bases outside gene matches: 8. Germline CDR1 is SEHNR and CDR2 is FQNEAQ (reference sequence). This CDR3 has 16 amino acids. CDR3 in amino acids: CASSATSGRGSDTQYF. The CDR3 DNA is TGTGCCAGCAGCGCTACTAGCGGGAGAGGCTCAGATACGCAGTATTTT.

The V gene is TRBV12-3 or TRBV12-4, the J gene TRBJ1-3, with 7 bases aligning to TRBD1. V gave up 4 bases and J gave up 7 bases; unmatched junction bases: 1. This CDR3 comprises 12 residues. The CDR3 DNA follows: TGTGCCAGCAGTTACAGGGGCAACACCATATATTTT. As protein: CASSYRGNTIYF.

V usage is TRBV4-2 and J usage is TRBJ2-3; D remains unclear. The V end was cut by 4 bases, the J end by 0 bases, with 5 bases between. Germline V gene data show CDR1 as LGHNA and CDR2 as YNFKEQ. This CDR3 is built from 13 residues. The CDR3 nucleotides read TGTGCCAGCAGCCCCCTTAGCACAGATACGCAGTATTTT. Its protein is CASSPLSTDTQYF.